The next 7 T cell receptor beta chains were all read from a single sample in a study of blood T cell repertoires in COVID-19. Some clones are missing from TCRdb's copy, which holds only in-frame ones; the method was immunoSEQ multiplex PCR. The table lists 80,000 or so clones, under 80% of them singletons. Material: peripheral blood. The source is a human donor in a cohort sampled during active COVID-19.

The chain couples TRBV6-2 or TRBV6-3 to TRBJ2-2, with TRBD2 identical over 10 bases. The V and J ends lost 5 bases and 4 bases, in that order; junction bases with no gene match: 1. CDR3 length: 14 amino acids. The germline V gene has CDR1 MNHEY and CDR2 SVGEGT. For the CDR3, the DNA is TGTGCCAGCAGTAGCGGGGGGGCCACCGGGGAGCTGTTTTTT. Amino acids: CASSSGGATGELFF.

This sequence joins TRBV6-5 and TRBJ1-2, with TRBD1 as a possible D gene (6 bases). V lost 8 bases and J 3 bases, leaving 16 bases between the germline ends. The CDR3 totals 14 residues. Germline assignment: CDR1 MNHEY and CDR2 SVGAGI. In DNA, the CDR3 is TGTGCCAGCTCAGCCCAACAGGGCGACTATGGCTACACCTTC. This sequence encodes CASSAQQGDYGYTF.

CDR3 loop: CASSEGSVNSGRAYEQYF. CDR3 DNA: TGTGCCAGCAGTGAGGGTTCCGTAAATAGCGGCCGTGCCTACGAGCAGTACTTC. V usage is TRBV6-1 and J usage is TRBJ2-7; perhaps TRBD2 as D (6 bases). Trimming shortened V by 3 bases and J by 2 bases, and 23 bases separated the two germline ends. This CDR3 comprises 18 residues. Germline-derived CDR1 and CDR2 are MNHNS and SASEGT.

This clone showed up just a few times. CDR3 nucleotides: TGTGCCAGCAGTTTACGCCCGGACAGGGGTCGTGACACTGAAGCTTTCTTT. It yields the protein CASSLRPDRGRDTEAFF. The chain combines TRBV27 with TRBJ1-1; TRBD1 agrees at 9 bases. This CDR3 comprises 17 residues. Unmatched junction bases numbered 10, after V lost 2 bases and J lost 3 bases. The germline V gene has CDR1 MNHEY and CDR2 SMNVEV (reference sequence).

V is TRBV11-2 and J is TRBJ1-4; TRBD1 might be the D (6 bases). Between the trimmed V and J ends, which lost 6 bases and 0 bases, there was a span of 14 bases. The CDR3 is made up of 16 amino acids. The germline V gene has CDR1 SGHAT and CDR2 FQNNGV. The CDR3 DNA is TGTGCCAGCAGACGCAGGGGAGCAGCAACTAATGAAAAACTGTTTTTT. It is translated as CASRRRGAATNEKLFF.

This rearrangement joins TRBV6-5 to TRBJ2-5; 8 bases line up with TRBD1. CDR3 length: 15 residues. In germline, CDR1 is MNHEY, CDR2 SVGAGI. After removal of 8 bases from V and 1 base from J, the junction contained 9 bases not matched to a gene. CDR3 protein: CASSTDREPQETQYF. CDR3 DNA: TGTGCCAGCTCCACGGACAGGGAGCCCCAAGAGACCCAGTACTTC.

In this sample, this clone turned up a few times. V is TRBV5-1 and J is TRBJ2-2; D is undetermined. V lost 0 bases to trimming and J lost 4 bases, with 13 bases between them. CDR3 length: 16 amino acids. CDR1 is SGHRS and CDR2 is YFSETQ in the germline V gene. This chain's CDR3 is CASSLEWASSTGELFF. The CDR3, as DNA: TGCGCCAGCAGCTTGGAATGGGCGTCGAGCACCGGGGAGCTGTTTTTT.